Sequencing of this T cell receptor (beta chain) was carried out in a study of beta chain features in type 1 diabetes. Findings of the study overall: Compared with healthy donors, patients appeared to share more similar naive, central memory and regulatory TCRB repertoires. Type 1 diabetes patients showed a moderate but significant shortening of TCRB CDR3s in all four CD4+ subsets. A potential influence of HLA type upon TCRB rearrangement remained unresolved herein.

Regarding this clone: What it binds is not known.

Isolated RNA was reverse transcribed in full, so expressed TCRB transcripts were sequenced. Each sample of naive, central memory or regulatory T cells had, on average, roughly 3.5 million reads. Assay used: immunoSEQ multiplex PCR; TCRdb lists only in-frame clones, some missing. Here the sample spans roughly 260,000 clones, about a fifth being singletons. Germline V CDR1 and CDR2: SGHRS, YFSETQ. The CDR3 is made up of 17 amino acids. V was cut by 4 bases and J by 2 bases, with 22 bases left in between. The authors sorted CD4+ naive, central memory, regulatory and stem cell-like memory cells via CD45RO/CCR7/CD25/CD127/CD95/CD27.

This TCR was recovered from a woman aged 40 to 49 with type 1 diabetes. Sequencing input: naive CD4+ T cells from blood. The genes are TRBV5-1 and TRBJ2-7; D perhaps matches TRBD1 (6 bases). For the CDR3, the DNA is TGCGCCAGCAGCCCCGAGCCCCCAGGGGTGTTGACCTACGAGCAGTACTTC. It is translated as CASSPEPPGVLTYEQYF.